The T cell receptor beta chain under discussion was sequenced for a study of T-cell memory formation after mild COVID-19. Turning to the study itself: Most TCR clusters belonged to a single donor.

The CDR3 runs to 13 residues. Germline CDR1 reads SQVTM; CDR2 reads ANQGSEA. The V end lost 1 base, the J end lost 8 bases, and 12 bases lay between the germline ends. Employing constant-segment primers, 5'RACE generated TCR alpha and TCR beta cDNA libraries bearing sample barcodes and UMIs. TCRdb analysed the 5' RACE reads with MiXCR anew, one entry per CDR3 protein. The sample lists fewer than 500,000 distinct CDR3 sequences; 20% to 25% were seen once. Findings and caveats of the study: Researchers report contracting CD4+ clones mostly in CM and EM, with CD8+ clones in EMRA. Clones contracting across day 15 to 85 had a balanced CD4/CD8 profile; later expanding clones leaned CD4+.

On this clonotype itself: What it recognizes is unknown.

The source is an adult woman who had mild COVID-19 (a few samples of this study predate the infection). Cell type and time point are not known. The chain carries TRBV29-1 and TRBJ2-1; TRBD1 is a possible D gene (5 bases). Input material: PBMCs or a T cell subset sorted from them (not recorded which). CDR3 amino acids: CSVEGSRVHEQFF. The CDR3 region has the DNA TGCAGCGTTGAAGGGAGCAGGGTCCATGAGCAGTTCTTC.